The T cell receptor beta chain under discussion was sequenced for a study of response to subunit inactivated influenza vaccine (dated 2018 in TCRdb). General notes on the study: Deep quantitative profiling of the T cell receptor repertoire was used in the study to follow responses to a trivalent subunit inactivated influenza vaccine. What the authors observed across the whole study: The authors suggested that each seasonal influenza vaccination may recruit only a limited number of new T cells.

The library was made by RT-PCR. The data were produced on an Illumina HiSeq 2500. TCRdb reprocessing: public reads trimmed at Q25 with fastp, clones called with MiXCR, in-frame beta chains kept. Entries that share a CDR3 protein sequence are merged under the most common genes and DNA. The sample table holds about 800,000 distinct CDR3 sequences, of which around 20% were seen once. The ten largest account for 10% of the sample. Points on this clonotype: The antigen it recognizes is unknown. Within one base of it there is no much larger clone, and no base qualities were kept.

This receptor was obtained from a man in his fifties or sixties who received an inactivated influenza vaccine. Donor details come from another sample of the same person, matched by shared clones. This sample comprised PBMCs from blood, obtained less than 6 days after vaccination.

The bases read TGTGCCAGCAGTTTTCAACTAAACACCGGGGAGCTGTTTTTT. It codes for CASSFQLNTGELFF. This receptor chain uses TRBV27 and TRBJ2-2; no D gene can be assigned with confidence. The germline ends are 7 bases apart after V is trimmed by 3 bases and J by 2 bases. Taken from cysteine to phenylalanine, the CDR3 has 14 residues. Of all the DNA, just the CDR3 is kept, 42 bases in frame from base 1. CDR1 and CDR2, per the germline V gene (reference sequence), are MNHEY and SMNVEV.